The 16 T cell receptor beta chains below all came from one sample that was sequenced in a study of cytotoxic CD8 clonotypes in ibrutinib-treated CLL. TCRdb's table, derived via immunoSEQ multiplex PCR, lists solely in-frame clones and lacks some. The table includes 90,000 to 100,000 clones, 60% to 80% detected once. The sequencing here drew on PBMCs, taken after 12 months of ibrutinib treatment. These receptors originate from a human donor with chronic lymphocytic leukemia.

The V and J genes are TRBV4-1 and TRBJ1-1, with 12 nucleotides matching TRBD1. V shed 2 bases and J 4 bases; nucleotides not matched to a gene: 14. The germline CDR1 and CDR2 sequences are MGHRA and YSYEKL. The CDR3 length is 19 residues. The CDR3 protein is CASSQPIRDRGRWGTEAFF. CDR3 sequence (DNA): TGCGCCAGCAGCCAACCCATTAGGGACAGGGGGCGGTGGGGCACTGAAGCTTTCTTT.

This chain uses TRBV2 with TRBJ1-1; maybe TRBD1 (5 bases). The CDR3 runs 13 residues. V was trimmed by 3 bases and J by 5 bases, leaving 10 bases between them. CDR1 and CDR2 (germline): SNHLY, FYNNEI. The CDR3 sequence is CASSEDMGTEAFF. As DNA, the CDR3 is TGTGCCAGCAGTGAGGACATGGGGACTGAAGCTTTCTTT.

The chain has TRBV6-6 and TRBJ2-7; D is ambiguous. This CDR3 has 11 amino acids. Germline V gene lookup returns CDR1 MNHNY and CDR2 SVGAGI (reference sequence). V shed 8 bases and J shed 12 bases, with 17 bases lying between them. The CDR3 DNA sequence: TGTGCCAGCCAGAAAACGGGCGCACGGTACTTC. It specifies CASQKTGARYF.

The V gene is TRBV5-1, the J gene TRBJ1-1; weak D call: TRBD1 (5 bases). V was clipped by 2 bases and J by 1 base, with 9 bases between them. This CDR3 contains 14 residues. Germline assignment: CDR1 SGHRS and CDR2 YFSETQ. The DNA of the CDR3 is TGCGCCAGCAGCTTTAAGGACACGAACACTGAAGCTTTCTTT. It specifies CASSFKDTNTEAFF.

The chain carries TRBV10-3 and TRBJ2-5; 9 bases map to TRBD1. This CDR3 has 15 residues. The V and J ends lost 0 bases and 5 bases, in that order; junction bases with no gene match: 4. Looked up from germline, CDR1 is ENHRY and CDR2 is SYGVKD. The CDR3 bases are TGTGCCATCAGTGAGTCAAGGGACAGGGTCGAGACCCAGTACTTC. This translates into CAISESRDRVETQYF.

This chain uses TRBV2 with TRBJ1-1; possible D gene TRBD1, 5 bases. V was clipped by 1 base and J by 10 bases, with 10 bases between them. CDR1 is SNHLY, CDR2 FYNNEI, per germline. The CDR3 loop spans 12 amino acids. As DNA, the CDR3 is TGTGCCAGCAGTGAAGGGGGGGAGGTAGCTTTCTTT. Protein sequence: CASSEGGEVAFF.

CDR3 in DNA: TGTGCCAGCAGTCTTTCGAGCTCCTATAATTCACCCCTCCACTTT. Protein: CASSLSSSYNSPLHF. The chain is built from TRBV6-6 and TRBJ1-6; D gene uncertain. V was shortened by 5 bases and J by 0 bases, with 8 bases between the two germline ends. CDR1 is MNHNY, CDR2 SVGAGI, per germline (reference sequence). There are 15 residues in the CDR3.

This clone showed up just a few times. V gene TRBV21-1 combines with J gene TRBJ2-5; the table's D call of TRBD2 was not tested on the DNA. TRBV21-1 is flagged as a pseudogene. There are 20 residues in the CDR3. In DNA, the CDR3 is TGTGCCAGCGACAACCAGCATCCGGGACTAGCGGGGTCCCAGATAGAGACCCAGTACTTC. It is translated as CASDNQHPGLAGSQIETQYF.

V is TRBV7-9 and J is TRBJ2-5, with D possibly called TRBD1 or TRBD2 (6 bases each). This CDR3 has 16 residues. V shed 6 bases and J shed 2 bases, with 19 bases lying between them. CDR1 and CDR2 from the germline V gene are SEHNR and FQNEAQ (reference sequence). Here the CDR3 DNA reads TGTGCCAGCAGACACCAGCGGCAGGGGAGGCAAGAGACCCAGTACTTC. This translates into CASRHQRQGRQETQYF. Together with reference TRBV7-9 and TRBJ2-5, the CDR3 gives the full variable domain: DTGVSQNPRHKITKRGQNVTFRCDPISEHNRLYWYRQTLGQGPEFLTYFQNEAQLEKSRLLSDRFSAERPKGSFSTLEIQRTEQGDSAMYLCASRHQRQGRQETQYFGPGTRLLVL.

This clone has a handful of counts. This chain connects TRBV6-5 to TRBJ1-5; D gene uncertain. With 0 bases removed from V and 3 bases from J, the gap between germline ends came to 6 bases. Germline V lookup: CDR1 MNHEY, CDR2 SVGAGI. This CDR3 comprises 14 residues. CDR3 loop: CASSYSTTNQPQHF. The CDR3 nucleotides are TGTGCCAGCAGTTACTCAACCACCAATCAGCCCCAGCATTTT.

The genes are TRBV7-2 and TRBJ1-4, with D perhaps TRBD1 (6 bases). This CDR3 comprises 14 residues. Between the trimmed V and J ends, which lost 5 bases and 5 bases, there was a span of 12 bases. Germline CDR1 and CDR2: SGHTA and FQGNSA. This chain's CDR3 is CASSQDSVNEKLFF. The CDR3 DNA reads TGTGCCAGCAGCCAGGACAGCGTGAATGAAAAACTGTTTTTT.

The chain carries TRBV15 and TRBJ1-5, with TRBD1 identical over 8 bases. CDR3 size: 16 residues. CDR1 and CDR2 from the germline V gene are LNHNV and YYDKDF (reference sequence). J was trimmed by 4 bases and V by 0 bases; bases with no gene match: 5. The CDR3 protein is CATSRDIGQGNQPQHF. The CDR3 DNA reads TGTGCCACCAGCAGAGATATTGGACAGGGAAATCAGCCCCAGCATTTT.

The chain combines TRBV28 with TRBJ1-3; D uncertain. This CDR3 region has 13 residues. The germline CDR1 and CDR2 sequences are MDHEN and SYDVKM. The V end lost 1 base, the J end lost 4 bases, and 5 bases lay between the germline ends. Here the CDR3 reads CASSLSVGNTIYF. In DNA form, the CDR3 reads TGTGCCAGCAGTTTATCGGTAGGAAACACCATATATTTT.

This clone came up a few times. In DNA, the CDR3 is TGTGCCAGCAGCCAACTAATAGGTGGTACGCAGTATTTT. Amino acid sequence: CASSQLIGGTQYF. This chain links TRBV5-6 with TRBJ2-3; the D is unclear. CDR3 length: 13 residues. V was pared by 4 bases and J by 8 bases, with 14 bases between. Germline CDR1 reads SGHDT; CDR2 reads YYEEEE.

V gene TRBV11-2 combines with J gene TRBJ1-1; 7 bases align to TRBD1. With V trimmed by 5 bases and J by 4 bases, 13 bases remained unmatched. The CDR3 is 16 amino acids. Germline CDR1 SGHAT, CDR2 FQNNGV. DNA of the CDR3: TGTGCCAGCAGCACCCGGCACAGGGGTGATGGCACTGAAGCTTTCTTT. Its protein is CASSTRHRGDGTEAFF.

The V gene is TRBV6-1, the J gene TRBJ2-2; D not resolved. Trimming took off 4 bases at V and 1 base at J, with 7 bases between the two ends. Germline V lookup: CDR1 MNHNS, CDR2 SASEGT. CDR3 length: 14 amino acids. The CDR3 sequence is CASSGGRNTGELFF. CDR3 DNA: TGTGCCAGCAGTGGTGGAAGGAACACCGGGGAGCTGTTTTTT.